Listed here is a single TCR beta chain. What antigen it recognizes has not been identified. No base quality information exists; no much larger clone differs at one position. The immunoSEQ Assay, a bias-controlled multiplex PCR, was used to amplify TCRbeta CDR3 regions from genomic DNA. The authors processed their data as follows. Nucleated cell counts per sample were estimated from amplification of reference gene primers within the assay. Sequence reads were collapsed and filtered to measure the absolute abundance of every unique TCRbeta CDR3 rearrangement. Productive Simpson clonality was computed per sample as the square root of Simpson's diversity index over productive rearrangements. Entries here come from immuneACCESS through TCRdb and include only in-frame sequences with V and J called. Some clones fail to appear in such tables; in the studies checked, an unresolved V gene covers under half of the shortfall, and the cause of the remainder is unknown. The V and J calls and the clone size are those of that table, but D and trimming were determined from the DNA. In all, the sample holds roughly 400,000 clones, and about 88% of those were seen once. The top ten clones comprise approximately 1.5% of the sample.

This sample was taken from a study of blood T cell repertoires in COVID-19 (TCRdb year 2020). Turning to the overall study: Collaborator samples came from the United States, Italy and Spain and covered acute and convalescent phases of COVID-19. The prospective study material was composed of cDNA or gDNA derived from T cells, B-cell-depleted T cells, or PBMCs. Subjects who had been exposed to COVID-19, were actively infected with it, or had recovered from it provided the deeply sampled blood TCRbeta repertoires that made up the dataset. The repertoires were made available in a free public database intended to serve as a resource for research on the immune response to SARS-CoV-2. Samples were obtained from the ongoing ImmuneRACE study (first 160 participants) and from about 1,300 subjects provided by 6 global collaborators. A de-identified subject ID, COVID-19 status, age in years and sex were almost always included in the sample metadata. HLA class I and class II types, where available, came from metadata supplied by the sample provider rather than from assay-based typing.

Overall study results and their limits: The amount of clinical and demographic metadata varied by source and participant and was provided uncurated.

After removal of 7 bases from V and 7 bases from J, the junction retains 6 bases not matched to a gene. From cysteine to phenylalanine, the CDR3 is 14 amino acids long. This entry keeps only the CDR3 DNA: 42 bases, framed from base 1. The germline V gene encodes CDR1 MDHEN and CDR2 SYDVKM. In the prospective study, participants were roughly 18 to 95 years old, resided in 24 geographic areas of the United States, and were enrolled through a virtual design. Cohort assignment in the prospective study relied on participant-reported clinical history from a screening survey and a study questionnaire. Exposed participants had been in contact, within 2 weeks of entering the study, with a person who had a PCR-confirmed or clinician-diagnosed case of COVID-19. In the prospective study, mobile phlebotomists collected whole blood, serum and a nasopharyngeal or oropharyngeal swab from each participant. Prospective study participants could optionally give additional blood draws and questionnaires over an approximately two-month period. Prospective study blood samples were shipped either frozen or at room temperature before DNA extraction.

The receptor was derived from a woman in her late teens or twenties who had been exposed to COVID-19. This sequence uses TRBV28 and TRBJ2-2, and 10 bases in between align with TRBD1. Sequencing was performed on PBMCs or T cells enriched from blood (not recorded which). CDR3 region: CASNSDRGVGELFF. The bases are TGTGCCAGCAACTCGGACAGGGGGGTCGGGGAGCTGTTTTTT.